One and the same sample provided the 9 T cell receptor beta chains below, sequenced in a study of OX40 agonist ivuxolimab in advanced cancers. Data came from immunoSEQ multiplex PCR; TCRdb stores just in-frame clones and leaves some out. The sample contains tens of thousands of clones, approximately 85% of which appear only once. This material consisted of CD4+ or CD8+ T cells sorted from blood, taken in a trial of the OX40 agonist ivuxolimab. The receptor set was obtained from an adult with an advanced solid tumor such as melanoma, head and neck, liver or kidney cancer.

This sequence joins TRBV15 and TRBJ1-4; D not resolved. This CDR3 is built from 13 residues. Germline V lookup: CDR1 LNHNV, CDR2 YYDKDF (reference sequence). V lost 6 bases and J lost 2, with 7 bases in between. The CDR3 DNA reads TGTGCCACCAGGCTCGATACTAATGAAAAACTGTTTTTT. Translating gives CATRLDTNEKLFF.

This chain joins TRBV9 and TRBJ2-5; 9 bases line up with TRBD2. The germline V gene encodes CDR1 SGDLS and CDR2 YYNGEE. Trimming removed 4 bases from V and 4 bases from J; junction bases left unmatched: 11. The CDR3 is made up of 16 amino acids. CDR3 coding DNA: TGTGCCAGCAGCCCCCAAGCGGGGGGCAGTGGAGAGACCCAGTACTTC. It specifies CASSPQAGGSGETQYF.

This chain connects TRBV28 to TRBJ1-2; 9 bases map to TRBD1. This CDR3 contains 14 residues. CDR1 MDHEN and CDR2 SYDVKM come from the germline V gene. J gave up 9 bases and V 6 bases, and 11 bases lay outside the gene matches. The CDR3 DNA reads as TGTGCCAGCAGAACCGGGACAGGGACTATGAGCTACACCTTC. Translating it yields CASRTGTGTMSYTF.

The J gene is TRBJ2-6, the V gene TRBV29-1, with 9 bases matching TRBD1. The CDR3 consists of 14 residues. After removal of 6 bases from V and 2 bases from J, the junction contained 2 bases not matched to a gene. Germline V gene sequence: CDR1 SQVTM, CDR2 ANQGSEA. CDR3 nucleotides: TGCAGCGTGGGACAGGGCACTGGGGCCAACGTCCTGACTTTC. Translated: CSVGQGTGANVLTF.

The chain is built from TRBV7-9 and TRBJ2-2, with D unresolved. The V end lost 6 bases, the J end lost 8 bases, and 7 bases lay between the germline ends. Germline CDR1 is SEHNR and CDR2 is FQNEAQ (reference sequence). The length of the CDR3 is 11 residues. The CDR3 DNA is TGTGCCAGCAGGGGCGTTGGGGAGCTGTTTTTT. This codes for CASRGVGELFF.

V gene TRBV6-5 combines with J gene TRBJ1-6; TRBD1 is a possible D gene (5 bases). The germline V gene encodes CDR1 MNHEY and CDR2 SVGAGI. Trimming shortened V by 7 bases and J by 5 bases, and 15 bases separated the two germline ends. The CDR3 sequence is 15 residues long. CDR3 sequence reads: CASKDQGTHNSPLHF. CDR3 bases: TGTGCCAGCAAAGACCAGGGTACCCATAATTCACCCCTCCACTTT.

This clone appeared a single time. This chain joins TRBV5-4 and TRBJ2-3, with 13 bases aligning to TRBD2. Trimming at V came to 4 bases and at J to 2 bases, leaving 4 bases not matched to a gene. Germline loops: CDR1 SGHNT, CDR2 YYREEE (reference sequence). The length of the CDR3 is 16 residues. CDR3 loop: CASSAGLAGFTDTQYF. The CDR3 region has the DNA TGTGCCAGCAGCGCGGGACTAGCGGGGTTCACAGATACGCAGTATTTT. The variable domain in full, completed from reference TRBV5-4 and TRBJ2-3, reads ETGVTQSPTHLIKTRGQQVTLRCSSQSGHNTVSWYQQALGQGPQFIFQYYREEENGRGNFPPRFSGLQFPNYSSELNVNALELDDSALYLCASSAGLAGFTDTQYFGPGTRLTVL.

In this sample, this clone turned up a few times. The V call is TRBV6-1, the J call TRBJ1-2; TRBD1 matches at 8 bases. From germline, CDR1 is MNHNS and CDR2 SASEGT. Losses at the gene ends were 2 bases for V and 8 bases for J; bases not matched to a gene: 4. The CDR3 loop spans 13 amino acids. CDR3 sequence reads: CASSERAGGGYTF. The DNA of the CDR3 is TGTGCCAGCAGTGAAAGGGCAGGGGGCGGCTACACCTTC.

This clone was seen only once. The rearrangement uses TRBV7-9 and TRBJ1-5; D gene ambiguous. V lost 0 bases and J 1 base, leaving 10 bases between the germline ends. In germline, CDR1 is SEHNR, CDR2 FQNEAQ (reference sequence). There are 16 residues in the CDR3. CDR3 sequence: CASSLASGFSNQPQHF. As DNA, the CDR3 is TGTGCCAGCAGCTTAGCTTCCGGGTTCAGCAATCAGCCCCAGCATTTT.